The TCR beta chain described here comes from a study of shared clonotypes between healthy human individuals. Whole-study context: A couple of women and three men aged 18 to 49 made up the donors. General study findings and limits: Against clonotypes common to all four donors, non-shared ones had lower generation probabilities.

Produced via immunoSEQ multiplex PCR; TCRdb's table is partial and in-frame only. The sample records about 1.5 million clones, around 97% being singletons. The CDR3 is made up of 13 amino acids. Trimming cost V 5 bases and J 3 bases, with 9 bases left between them. Per the germline V gene, CDR1 is SGHTA and CDR2 is FQGNSA. Of note for this clone: Its antigen is still unknown.

The sequence was obtained from a young man in good health. The specimen was naive CD4+ T cells sorted from blood. Noted subset: CD45RA+ positively selected. The rearrangement joins TRBV7-2 to TRBJ2-3; the D is unclear. CDR3 loop: CASSPPTTDTQYF. CDR3 sequence (DNA): TGTGCCAGCAGCCCGCCCACAACAGATACGCAGTATTTT.